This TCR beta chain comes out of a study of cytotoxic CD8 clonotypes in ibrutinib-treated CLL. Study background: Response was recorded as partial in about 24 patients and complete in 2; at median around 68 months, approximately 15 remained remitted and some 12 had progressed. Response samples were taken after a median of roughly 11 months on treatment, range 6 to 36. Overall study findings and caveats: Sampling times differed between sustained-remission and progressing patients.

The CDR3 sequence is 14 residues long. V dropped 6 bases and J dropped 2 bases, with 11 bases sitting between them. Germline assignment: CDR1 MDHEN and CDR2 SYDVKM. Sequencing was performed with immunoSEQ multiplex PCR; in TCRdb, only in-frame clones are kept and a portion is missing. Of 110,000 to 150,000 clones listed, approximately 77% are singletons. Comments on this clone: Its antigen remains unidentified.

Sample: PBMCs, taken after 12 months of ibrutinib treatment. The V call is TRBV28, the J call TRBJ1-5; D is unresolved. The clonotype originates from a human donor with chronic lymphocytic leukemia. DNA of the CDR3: TGTGCCAGCAGGCCCCCCTTGGGCAATCAGCCCCAGCATTTT. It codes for CASRPPLGNQPQHF.